This is a list of T cell receptor beta chains from one sample in a study of cytomegalovirus exposure and HLA in healthy donors. Assay used: immunoSEQ multiplex PCR; TCRdb lists only in-frame clones, some missing. The data hold about 200,000 clones, with 80% to 90% observed a single time. Sequences were obtained from PBMCs. These receptor sequences come from a woman aged 30 to 39 in good health and CMV-seronegative. Each CDR3 is given without its conserved first and last residue. The order of the fields is V gene, J gene, CDR3 protein.

>TRBV5-8|TRBJ2-1
ASSFFGGNEQF
>TRBV18|TRBJ2-5
ASSPPGTGEGY
>TRBV10-1|TRBJ2-7
ASSRTIMYEQY
>TRBV7-9|TRBJ2-5
ASSLTGGLGETQY
>TRBV2|TRBJ2-7
ASSEDGTPRGDEQY
>TRBV5-8|TRBJ2-2
ASSFGLAGFTGELF
>TRBV6-5|TRBJ2-2
ASSYTGNTGELF
>TRBV9|TRBJ2-3
ASSFTSGIGTPQY
>TRBV28|TRBJ2-7
ASSGPPLREQY
>TRBV6-1|TRBJ2-3
ASSELAGDSTDTQY
>TRBV2|TRBJ2-5
ASSEERGVLETQY
>TRBV27|TRBJ2-2
ASSQRQGATRELF
>TRBV29-1|TRBJ2-1
SAAGQFEEQF
>TRBV13|TRBJ2-3
ASSVRLGPRGTDTQY
>TRBV7-9|TRBJ2-1
ASSSPPPGLLGRDEQF
>TRBV2|TRBJ1-4
ATRQANEKLF
>TRBV29-1|TRBJ1-4
SGTGGATNEKLF
>TRBV20-1|TRBJ2-1
SAYGYNEQF
>TRBV10-2|TRBJ1-5
ASIYPPTTGQPQH
>TRBV7-8|TRBJ2-2
ASSTPIWSGGRTGELF
>TRBV28|TRBJ2-7
ASSHVNGGGYEQY
>TRBV5-1|TRBJ2-7
ASSTGLRSSYEQY
>TRBV9|TRBJ2-1
ASSGDRGTYNEQF
>TRBV10-2|TRBJ2-2
ASSERLRTNTGELF
>TRBV2|TRBJ2-5
ASKRGPGETQY
>TRBV7-9|TRBJ1-6
ASSLLQGGNSPLH
>TRBV6-5|TRBJ2-7
ASSFSRLATYEQY
>TRBV5-1|TRBJ2-5
ASSLSWGTQETQY
>TRBV5-1|TRBJ2-1
ASSFSALVNEQF
>TRBV10-3|TRBJ2-1
AISELTTRGMRVDEQF
>TRBV6-5|TRBJ2-7
ASSSAGSSYEQY
>TRBV2|TRBJ2-7
ASSALALRQGEQY
>TRBV9|TRBJ2-3
ASSFSGRSTDTQY
>TRBV5-4|TRBJ1-4
ASSPDRGEKLF
>TRBV4-1|TRBJ2-6
ASSPREQGAITSGANVLT
>TRBV28|TRBJ1-5
AGQGTGGAQH
>TRBV28|TRBJ1-1
ATADRGDSLGAF
>TRBV10-1|TRBJ2-3
ASSEYRGSDTQY
>TRBV7-3|TRBJ2-5
ASSLSEGLAGAETQY
>TRBV4-1|TRBJ2-2
ASSPTGQGNTGELF
>TRBV5-1|TRBJ1-6
ASSLAVDKSPLH
>TRBV7-9|TRBJ1-2
ASSLPGQGYGYT
>TRBV11-2|TRBJ2-5
ASSLELASQETQY